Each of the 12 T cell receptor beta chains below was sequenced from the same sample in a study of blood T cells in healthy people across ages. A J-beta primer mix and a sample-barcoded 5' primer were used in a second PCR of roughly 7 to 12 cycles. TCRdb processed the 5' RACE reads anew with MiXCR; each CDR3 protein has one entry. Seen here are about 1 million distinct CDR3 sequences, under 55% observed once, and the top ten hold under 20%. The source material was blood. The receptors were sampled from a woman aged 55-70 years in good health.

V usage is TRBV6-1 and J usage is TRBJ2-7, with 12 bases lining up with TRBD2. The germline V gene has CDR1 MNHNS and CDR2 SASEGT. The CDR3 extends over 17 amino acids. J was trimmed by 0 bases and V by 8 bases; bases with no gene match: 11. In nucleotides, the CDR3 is TGTGCCAGCCGCCCGATCACTAGCGGGAGGATCTCCTACGAGCAGTACTTC. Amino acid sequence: CASRPITSGRISYEQYF.

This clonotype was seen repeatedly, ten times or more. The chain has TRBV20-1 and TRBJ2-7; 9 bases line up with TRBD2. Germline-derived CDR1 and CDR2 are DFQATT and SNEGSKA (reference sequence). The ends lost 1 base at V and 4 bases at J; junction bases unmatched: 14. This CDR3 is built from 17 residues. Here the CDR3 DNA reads TGCAGTGCTAGAGGGGTTAGTGCTAGCGGGACTAATTACGAGCAGTACTTC. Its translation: CSARGVSASGTNYEQYF.

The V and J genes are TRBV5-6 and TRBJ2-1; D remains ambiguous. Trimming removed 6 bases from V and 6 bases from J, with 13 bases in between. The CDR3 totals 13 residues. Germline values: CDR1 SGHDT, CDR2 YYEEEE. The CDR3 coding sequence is TGTGCCAGCACAGCTTTAGCAGGCAATGAGCAGTTCTTC. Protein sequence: CASTALAGNEQFF.

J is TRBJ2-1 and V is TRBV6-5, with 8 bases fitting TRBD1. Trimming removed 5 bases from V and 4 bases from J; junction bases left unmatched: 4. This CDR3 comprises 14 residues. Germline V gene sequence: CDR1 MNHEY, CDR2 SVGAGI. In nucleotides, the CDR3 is TGTGCCAGCAGTCGGGACAGGAGATACAATGAGCAGTTCTTC. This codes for CASSRDRRYNEQFF.

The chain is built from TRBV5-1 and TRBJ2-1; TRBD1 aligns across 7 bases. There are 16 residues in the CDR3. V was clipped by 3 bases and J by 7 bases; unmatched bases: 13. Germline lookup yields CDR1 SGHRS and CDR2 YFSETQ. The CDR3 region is CASSYIPGQPTNEQFF. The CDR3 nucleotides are TGCGCCAGCAGCTATATACCGGGACAGCCTACGAATGAGCAGTTCTTC.

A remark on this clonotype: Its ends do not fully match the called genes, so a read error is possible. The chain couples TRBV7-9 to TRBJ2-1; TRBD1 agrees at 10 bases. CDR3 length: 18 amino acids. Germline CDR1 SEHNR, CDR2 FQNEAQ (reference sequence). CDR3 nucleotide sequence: TGTGCCAGCAGCTCACCTGACAGGGGGCCGAGCTCCTGCAATGAGCAGTTCTTC. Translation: CASSSPDRGPSSCNEQFF. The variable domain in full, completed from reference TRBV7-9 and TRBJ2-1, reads DTGVSQNPRHKITKRGQNVTFRCDPISEHNRLYWYRQTLGQGPEFLTYFQNEAQLEKSRLLSDRFSAERPKGSFSTLEIQRTEQGDSAMYLCASSSPDRGPSSCNEQFFGPGTRLTVL.

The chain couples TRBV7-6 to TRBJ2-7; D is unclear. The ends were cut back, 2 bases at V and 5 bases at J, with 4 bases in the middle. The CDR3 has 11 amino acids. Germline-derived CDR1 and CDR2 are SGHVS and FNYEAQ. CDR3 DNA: TGTGCCAGCAGCTTATTCGACGAGCAGTACTTC. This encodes CASSLFDEQYF.

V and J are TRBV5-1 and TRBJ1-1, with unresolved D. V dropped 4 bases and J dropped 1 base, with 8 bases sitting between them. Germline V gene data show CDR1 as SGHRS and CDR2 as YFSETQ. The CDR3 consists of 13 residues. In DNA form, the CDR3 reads TGCGCCAGCAGCCCGGTCAGGAACACTGAAGCTTTCTTT. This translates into CASSPVRNTEAFF.

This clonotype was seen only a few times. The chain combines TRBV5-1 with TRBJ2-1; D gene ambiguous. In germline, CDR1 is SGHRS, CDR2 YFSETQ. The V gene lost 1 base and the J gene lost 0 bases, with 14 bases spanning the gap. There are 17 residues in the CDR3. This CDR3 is CASSLRVGVHSYNEQFF. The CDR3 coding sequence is TGCGCCAGCAGCTTGCGGGTTGGGGTCCACTCCTACAATGAGCAGTTCTTC.

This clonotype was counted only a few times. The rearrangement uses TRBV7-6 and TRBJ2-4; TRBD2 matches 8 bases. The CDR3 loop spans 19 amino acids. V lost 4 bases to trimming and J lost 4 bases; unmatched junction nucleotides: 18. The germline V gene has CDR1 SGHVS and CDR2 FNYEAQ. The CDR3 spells CASSSKDRDGRVGKNIQYF. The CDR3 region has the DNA TGTGCCAGCAGCTCAAAAGATCGAGACGGGAGGGTCGGGAAAAACATTCAGTACTTC.

The DNA of the CDR3 is TGCAGTGCTCAACCCGGGACTAGCGGGAGGGGCGAGCAGTACTTC. This encodes CSAQPGTSGRGEQYF. This chain joins TRBV20-1 and TRBJ2-7, with TRBD2 matching over 16 bases. Germline V lookup: CDR1 DFQATT, CDR2 SNEGSKA (reference sequence). V trimming: 5 bases; J trimming: 6 bases; junction bases outside the gene matches: 7. The CDR3 has 15 residues.

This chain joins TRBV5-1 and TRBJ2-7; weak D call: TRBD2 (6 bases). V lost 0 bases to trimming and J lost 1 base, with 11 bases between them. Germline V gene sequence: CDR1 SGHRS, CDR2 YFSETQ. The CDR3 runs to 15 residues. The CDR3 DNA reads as TGCGCCAGCAGCTTGGACGCGGGATCTTCCTACGAGCAGTACTTC. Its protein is CASSLDAGSSYEQYF.